This T cell receptor (beta chain) was sequenced during a study of shared clonotypes between healthy human individuals. Study context: Each donor's CD8 memory used one plate, CD8 naive two, each CD4 subset three.

Regarding this clone: Its antigen is undetermined.

Each subset's genomic DNA was shared equally among a number of immunoSEQ plates. Repertoires were generated with immunoSEQ multiplex PCR, while TCRdb's copy carries only in-frame clones and drops some. This repertoire shows more than 1.2 million clones, approximately 98.5% found once; its top ten account for about 0.35%. Study results and caveats: Genetic and exposure-history diversity was limited by the small donor number.

CDR1 and CDR2 from the germline V gene are MDHEN and SYDVKM. The CDR3 contains 14 residues. With 10 bases removed from V and 0 bases from J, the gap between germline ends came to 16 bases. The chain is built from TRBV28 and TRBJ2-7, with D maybe TRBD2 (5 bases). The sequence came from a man in his thirties or forties in good health. Material for sequencing was naive CD4+ T cells sorted from blood. Subset of the sample: CD45RA+ positively selected. The CDR3 nucleotides are TGTGCCACCGCGGGCCCATACAACTCCTACGAGCAGTACTTC. Translated, it gives CATAGPYNSYEQYF.